Listed below are T cell receptor beta chains from one sample, sequenced in a study of T-cell reconstitution after alpha-beta-depleted transplantation in children. Each CDR3 protein gets one entry after TCRdb re-called the PCR reads with MiXCR. The table includes hundreds of thousands of distinct CDR3 sequences, approximately 15% detected once. The sequenced sample was PBMCs from the stem cell graft donor, obtained from the stem cell graft. The source is a human donor who donated a stem cell graft to a child with acute myeloid leukemia. Both conserved end residues are part of each CDR3. D genes are given only for firm matches. Expanded clones get a size class; other rows say once, few or many, or leave the size out.

TGTGCCAGCAGCGCTCAGGGTTACCTGAGAGCCTCTGGGGCCAACGTCCTGACTTTC,CASSAQGYLRASGANVLTF,NA,TRBJ2-6,NA,TRBV11-2
TGCAGCGCCACCCGGGATTTGGGGAACACTGAAGCTTTCTTT,CSATRDLGNTEAFF,few,TRBJ1-1,NA,TRBV29-1
TGTGCCAGCAGCCCTACCGGGACCAAGTTCACCGGGGAGCTGTTTTTT,CASSPTGTKFTGELFF,NA,TRBJ2-2,NA,TRBV28
TGTGCCAGCAGAAGCAAATCCGGGACTAGCGGGGGGGGTTCCTACAATGAGCAGTTCTTC,CASRSKSGTSGGGSYNEQFF,NA,TRBJ2-1,TRBD2,TRBV6-4
TGCGCCAGCAGCCTCGGACAGGATGGCAATCAGCCCCAGCATTTT,CASSLGQDGNQPQHF,few,TRBJ1-5,TRBD1,TRBV4-1
TGCAGTGCTGGGCTGGGGGGAATCAATCAGCCCCAGCATTTT,CSAGLGGINQPQHF,many,TRBJ1-5,NA,TRBV20-1
TGTGCCAGCAGCTTAGGATACAGGGTGAATCAGCCCCAGCATTTT,CASSLGYRVNQPQHF,NA,TRBJ1-5,NA,TRBV7-2
TGTGCCACCAGCAGAGATCTGGGACTAGCGGGGGTTCCGTCTGGCCTCCGCATCACAGATACGCAGTATTTT,CATSRDLGLAGVPSGLRITDTQYF,NA,TRBJ2-3,TRBD2,TRBV15
TGTGCCACCAGCAGAGATCGAGGGACCGGCTCCTACAATGAGCAGTTCTTC,CATSRDRGTGSYNEQFF,NA,TRBJ2-1,NA,TRBV15
TGTGCCAGCAGGGGGACAGGGTTTACTGAAGCTTTCTTT,CASRGTGFTEAFF,NA,TRBJ1-1,TRBD1,TRBV5-5
TGTGCCAGCAGCTTTACAAGAAACACCGGGGAGCTGTTTTTT,CASSFTRNTGELFF,many,TRBJ2-2,NA,TRBV5-6
TGTGCCAGCAGTCCACTCCTACAGGAAAAACTGTTTTTT,CASSPLLQEKLFF,few,TRBJ1-4,NA,TRBV7-9
TGCAGCCTGGGACAGAACAACAATGAGCAGTTCTTC,CSLGQNNNEQFF,few,TRBJ2-1,TRBD1,TRBV29-1
TGCAGTGCTAGAGACCAAACCCGGGACAGGGGGCAGCATACGCAGTATTTT,CSARDQTRDRGQHTQYF,NA,TRBJ2-3,TRBD1,TRBV20-1
TGCGCCAGCAGCTCGGGGGCAAAGGCGTCACCCCTCCACTTT,CASSSGAKASPLHF,NA,TRBJ1-6,NA,TRBV5-1
TGCGCCAGCAGCCAAACCACAGGGGAAAACTATGGCTACACCTTC,CASSQTTGENYGYTF,NA,TRBJ1-2,TRBD1,TRBV4-1
TGTGCCAGCAGCTTAGGGGGACAACAAGCCAAAAACATTCAGTACTTC,CASSLGGQQAKNIQYF,many,TRBJ2-4,NA,TRBV7-8
TGTGCCACCAGTGACCCCAGGGCAGGGGCCTACGAGCAGTACTTC,CATSDPRAGAYEQYF,NA,TRBJ2-7,NA,TRBV24-1
TGTGCCAGCGGGCATTCCGGGGGAGGTCAGCCCCAGCATTTT,CASGHSGGGQPQHF,few,TRBJ1-5,NA,TRBV12-3/TRBV12-4
TGTGCCAGCAGTAGACCGGACAGCCTTGGGACCCAGTACTTC,CASSRPDSLGTQYF,few,TRBJ2-5,NA,TRBV6-1
TGCAGTGCCCTTGGGGCCGGGGAGCTGTTTTTT,CSALGAGELFF,many,TRBJ2-2,NA,TRBV20-1
TGTGCCAGCAGGGACGGCCGAGGCTACACCTTC,CASRDGRGYTF,many,TRBJ1-2,NA,TRBV27
TGCAGCGTTGGGTCGAGGGACAGGGGCTACGAGCAGTACTTC,CSVGSRDRGYEQYF,NA,TRBJ2-7,TRBD1,TRBV29-1
TGTGCCAGCAGTGGGGACTATCGACACGGGGAGGCCTACGAGCAGTACTTC,CASSGDYRHGEAYEQYF,NA,TRBJ2-7,TRBD2,TRBV6-1
TGTGCCAGCAGTTTATTGAGGACAGATACGCAGTATTTT,CASSLLRTDTQYF,few,TRBJ2-3,NA,TRBV12-3/TRBV12-4
TGTGCCAGCAGGCTGGACAGACGGAACACTGAAGCTTTCTTT,CASRLDRRNTEAFF,NA,TRBJ1-1,NA,TRBV6-6
TGCAGATCGGGAATCGGCACTGAAGCTTTCTTT,CRSGIGTEAFF,NA,TRBJ1-1,NA,TRBV29-1
TGCAGTGCTAGAGATCGAGCGACAGGGGTCGGCAATGAGCAGTTCTTC,CSARDRATGVGNEQFF,many,TRBJ2-1,TRBD1,TRBV20-1
TGCGCCAGCAGCCCCCGCCCGACAGGGGCGACCTACAATGAGCAGTTCTTC,CASSPRPTGATYNEQFF,few,TRBJ2-1,TRBD1,TRBV4-3
TGCAGTGTCCCGGGGGAACAGGGCGGACAGCCCCAGCATTTT,CSVPGEQGGQPQHF,many,TRBJ1-5,NA,TRBV20-1